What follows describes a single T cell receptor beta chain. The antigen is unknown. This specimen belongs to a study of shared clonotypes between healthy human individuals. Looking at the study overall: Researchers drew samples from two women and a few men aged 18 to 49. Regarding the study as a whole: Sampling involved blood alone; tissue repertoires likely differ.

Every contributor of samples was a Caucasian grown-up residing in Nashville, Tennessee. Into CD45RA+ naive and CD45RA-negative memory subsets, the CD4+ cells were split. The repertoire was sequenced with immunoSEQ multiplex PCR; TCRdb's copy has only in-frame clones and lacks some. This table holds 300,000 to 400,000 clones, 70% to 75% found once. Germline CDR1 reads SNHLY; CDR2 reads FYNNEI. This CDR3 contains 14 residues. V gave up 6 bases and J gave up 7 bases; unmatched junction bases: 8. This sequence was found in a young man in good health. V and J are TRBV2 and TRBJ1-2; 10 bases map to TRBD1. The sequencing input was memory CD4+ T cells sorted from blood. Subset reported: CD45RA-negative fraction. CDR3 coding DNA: TGTGCCAGCAGGATTGACAGGGGGCAAGGTGGCTACACCTTC. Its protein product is CASRIDRGQGGYTF.